This section outlines one T cell receptor beta chain sequence together with its context. In this sample, this clonotype turned up a few times. Its antigen has not been determined. Base qualities are missing; no much larger clone stands one base away. The germline V gene (reference sequence) sets CDR1 to SEHNR and CDR2 to FQNEAQ. The CDR3 numbers 15 residues from cysteine through phenylalanine. CDR3 DNA is the only sequence kept; it has 45 bases, read in frame from the first base. Compared with germline, V lacks 1 base and J lacks 4 bases; bases without a gene match: 6. The record originates from a study of T cell repertoires in cytomegalovirus infection (dated by TCRdb to between 2017 and 2020). At the level of the whole study: Because public TCR beta signatures pointed to carriage of CMV infection together with the matching HLA type, the HLA type of each donor mattered for the analysis. What the work shows at the level of the full study, not this receptor alone: The ex vivo response was dominated by HLA-C-restricted CMV-specific TCR beta clonotypes, which also provided the single most frequent clonotype in two of eight donors. Carriers of CMV infection plus the relevant HLA type were discriminated by the cumulative frequency of public TCR beta family members in the study cohort and in an independent approximately 360-donor cohort.

These reads were obtained on an Illumina HiSeq 1500. TCRdb cleaned the public reads at Q25 with fastp, built clones with MiXCR and kept in-frame beta chains. Entries that share a CDR3 protein sequence are merged under the most common genes and DNA. The sample profile shows 54,000 or so distinct CDR3 sequences; around 30% of them were found once. The top ten hold 60% to 80% of the sample. The sequence was obtained from a human donor in good health (CMV status not recorded). Some clones in this sample may be carry-over from other donors' samples. Source material: PBMCs, sequenced either directly or after in vitro stimulation (not recorded which). This chain joins TRBV7-9 to TRBJ2-5, and 7 junction bases match TRBD1. DNA sequence: TGTGCCAGCAGCTTAGTTGGACAGGCCACAGAGACCCAGTACTTC. Its coded protein is CASSLVGQATETQYF.